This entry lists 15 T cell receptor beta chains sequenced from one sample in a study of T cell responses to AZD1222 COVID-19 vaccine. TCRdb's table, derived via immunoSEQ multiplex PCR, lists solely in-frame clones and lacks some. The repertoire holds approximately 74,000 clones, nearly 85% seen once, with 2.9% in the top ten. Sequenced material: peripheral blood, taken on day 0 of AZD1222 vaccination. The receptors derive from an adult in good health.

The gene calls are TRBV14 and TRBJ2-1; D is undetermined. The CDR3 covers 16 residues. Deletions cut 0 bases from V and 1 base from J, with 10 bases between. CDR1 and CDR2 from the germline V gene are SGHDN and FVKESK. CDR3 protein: CASSQEGGFSYNEQFF. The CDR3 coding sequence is TGTGCCAGCAGCCAAGAGGGTGGGTTTTCCTACAATGAGCAGTTCTTC.

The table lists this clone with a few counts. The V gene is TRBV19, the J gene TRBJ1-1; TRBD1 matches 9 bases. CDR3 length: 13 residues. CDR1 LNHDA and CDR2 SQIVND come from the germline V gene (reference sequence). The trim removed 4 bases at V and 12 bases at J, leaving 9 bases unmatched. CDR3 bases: TGTGCCAGTAGTACCGGACAGGGGTTTATAACTTTCTTT. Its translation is CASSTGQGFITFF. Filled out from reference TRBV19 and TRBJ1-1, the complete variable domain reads DGGITQSPKYLFRKEGQNVTLSCEQNLNHDAMYWYRQDPGQGLRLIYYSQIVNDFQKGDIAEGYSVSREKKESFPLTVTSAQKNPTAFYLCASSTGQGFITFFGQGTRLTVV.

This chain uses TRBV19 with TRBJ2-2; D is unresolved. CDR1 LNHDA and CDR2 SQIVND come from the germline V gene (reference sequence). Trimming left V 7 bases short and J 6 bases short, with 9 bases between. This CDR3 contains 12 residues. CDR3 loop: CASTTVAGELFF. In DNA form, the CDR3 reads TGTGCCAGTACTACCGTGGCCGGGGAGCTGTTTTTT.

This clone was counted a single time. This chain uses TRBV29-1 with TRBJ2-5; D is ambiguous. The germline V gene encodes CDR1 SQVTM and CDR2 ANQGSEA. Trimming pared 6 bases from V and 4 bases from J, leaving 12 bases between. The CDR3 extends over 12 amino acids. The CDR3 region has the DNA TGCAGCGTACCAACTTACACAGAGACCCAGTACTTC. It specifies CSVPTYTETQYF.

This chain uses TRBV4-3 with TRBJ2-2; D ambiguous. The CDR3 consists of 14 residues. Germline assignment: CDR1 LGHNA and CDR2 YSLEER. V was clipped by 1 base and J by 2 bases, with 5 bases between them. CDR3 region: CASSQGSNTGELFF. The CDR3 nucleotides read TGCGCCAGCAGCCAAGGTTCCAACACCGGGGAGCTGTTTTTT.

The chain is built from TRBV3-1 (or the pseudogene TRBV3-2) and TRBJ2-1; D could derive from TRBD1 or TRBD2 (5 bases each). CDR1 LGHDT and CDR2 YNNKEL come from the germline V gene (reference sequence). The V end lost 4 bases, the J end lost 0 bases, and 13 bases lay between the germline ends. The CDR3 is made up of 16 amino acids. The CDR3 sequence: CASSPRGTSSYNEQFF. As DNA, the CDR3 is TGTGCCAGCAGCCCGCGAGGGACGAGCTCCTACAATGAGCAGTTCTTC.

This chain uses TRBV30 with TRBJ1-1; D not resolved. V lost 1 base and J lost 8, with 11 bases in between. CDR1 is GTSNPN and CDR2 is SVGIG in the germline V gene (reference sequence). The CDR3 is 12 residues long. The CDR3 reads CAWSARGIEAFF. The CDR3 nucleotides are TGTGCCTGGAGTGCCCGAGGGATCGAAGCTTTCTTT.

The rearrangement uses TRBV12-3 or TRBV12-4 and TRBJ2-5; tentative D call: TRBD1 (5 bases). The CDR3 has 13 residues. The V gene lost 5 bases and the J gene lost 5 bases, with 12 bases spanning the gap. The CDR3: CASSRNRWETQYF. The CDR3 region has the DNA TGTGCCAGCAGTAGGAACAGGTGGGAGACCCAGTACTTC.

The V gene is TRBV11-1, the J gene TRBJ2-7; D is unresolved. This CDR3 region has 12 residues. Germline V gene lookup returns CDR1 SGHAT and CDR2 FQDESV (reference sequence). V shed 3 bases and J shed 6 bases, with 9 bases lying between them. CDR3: CASSFQLGEQYF. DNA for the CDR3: TGTGCCAGCAGCTTCCAGTTAGGCGAGCAGTACTTC.

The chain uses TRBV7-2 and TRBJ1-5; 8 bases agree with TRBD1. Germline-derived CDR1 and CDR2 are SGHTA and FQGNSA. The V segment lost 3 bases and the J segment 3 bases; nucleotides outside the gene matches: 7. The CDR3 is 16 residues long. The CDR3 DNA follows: TGTGCCAGCAGCTTGTCACAGGGGGTGGTCAATCAGCCCCAGCATTTT. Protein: CASSLSQGVVNQPQHF.

The CDR3 DNA follows: TGCGCCAGCAGCCCGGACTTTCAATGGACCCCAATTGATGGGGATACGCAGTATTTT. It translates to CASSPDFQWTPIDGDTQYF. This chain joins TRBV5-1 and TRBJ2-3; D possibly corresponds to TRBD2 (5 bases). Per the germline V gene, CDR1 is SGHRS and CDR2 is YFSETQ. This CDR3 has 19 residues. The V gene lost 4 bases and the J gene lost 6 bases, with 30 bases spanning the gap.

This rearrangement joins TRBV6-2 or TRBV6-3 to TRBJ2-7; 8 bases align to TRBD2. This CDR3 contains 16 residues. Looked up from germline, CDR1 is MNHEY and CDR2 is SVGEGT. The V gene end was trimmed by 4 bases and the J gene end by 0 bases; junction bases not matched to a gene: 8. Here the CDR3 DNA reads TGTGCCAGCAGTTCTACGACTAGCGTTAGCTCCTACGAGCAGTACTTC. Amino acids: CASSSTTSVSSYEQYF.

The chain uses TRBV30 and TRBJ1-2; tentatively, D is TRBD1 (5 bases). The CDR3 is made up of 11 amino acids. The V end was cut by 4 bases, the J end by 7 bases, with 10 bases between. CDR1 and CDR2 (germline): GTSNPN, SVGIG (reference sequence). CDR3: CAWIGEGGYTF. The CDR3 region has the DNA TGTGCCTGGATAGGGGAGGGTGGCTACACCTTC. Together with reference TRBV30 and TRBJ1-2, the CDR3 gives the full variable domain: SQTIHQWPATLVQPVGSPLSLECTVEGTSNPNLYWYRQAAGRGLQLLFYSVGIGQISSEVPQNLSASRPQDRQFILSSKKLLLSDSGFYLCAWIGEGGYTFGSGTRLTVV.

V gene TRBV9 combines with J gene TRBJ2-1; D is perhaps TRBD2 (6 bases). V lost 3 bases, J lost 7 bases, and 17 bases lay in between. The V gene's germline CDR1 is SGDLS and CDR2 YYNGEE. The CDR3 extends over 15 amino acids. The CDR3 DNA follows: TGTGCCAGCAGCGCAAGCGGGTATGGACTAAATGAGCAGTTCTTC. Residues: CASSASGYGLNEQFF. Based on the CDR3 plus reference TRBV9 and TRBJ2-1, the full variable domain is DSGVTQTPKHLITATGQRVTLRCSPRSGDLSVYWYQQSLDQGLQFLIQYYNGEERAKGNILERFSAQQFPDLHSELNLSSLELGDSALYFCASSASGYGLNEQFFGPGTRLTVL.

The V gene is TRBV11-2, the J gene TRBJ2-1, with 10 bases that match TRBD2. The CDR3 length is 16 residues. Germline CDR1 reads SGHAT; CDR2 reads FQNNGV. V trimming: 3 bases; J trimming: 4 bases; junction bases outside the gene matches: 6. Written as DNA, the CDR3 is TGTGCCAGCAGCTTTATAGCGGGAGGCGGGTACAATGAGCAGTTCTTC. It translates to CASSFIAGGGYNEQFF.